This T cell receptor (beta chain) was recovered during a study of memory CD8 T cells in hepatitis C reinfection (dated by TCRdb to 2016 to 2017). For the wider study: Of the five donors, three spontaneously resolved two consecutive HCV infections, and two cleared a primary infection but developed chronic infection after reinfection. HCV reinfection was defined by a positive HCV RNA test following two negative tests taken at least 60 days apart. Samples for the late or post reinfection time point were taken from 12 to 24 weeks after reinfection was detected. The study tracked the TCR beta repertoire of virus-specific CD8 T cells longitudinally across an HCV reinfection episode in 5 or 6 donors. Between about 2008 and 2012, 4 or 5 reinfection cases with stored pre-reinfection samples were identified. Participants who had resolved a prior HCV infection were followed every 3 months in the reinfection study.

General conclusions and limits of the study: Because the study included only a handful of donors, definitive conclusions about public clonotypes linked to secondary clearance could not be reached.

Interpreted using the paper, the time point label stands for: late/post reinfection, 12 to 24 weeks after detection. Sorted cells were sequenced directly ex vivo, with no in vitro expansion before TCR sequencing. The donors were people who inject drugs and were enrolled in Canada's Montreal Acute Hepatitis C Cohort Study (HEPCO). As controls, total naive CD8 T cells were sorted as viable CD3+ CD8+ CD45RO- cells from a couple of donors at all three reinfection time points. Before sorting, cryopreserved peripheral blood mononuclear cells were thawed and CD8 T cells were purified from those thawed cells. CD8 T cells were enriched by negative selection with the MACS CD8+ T cell Isolation Kit. Cells were sorted on a BD FACSAria II sorter using FACSDiva software, and FlowJo was used for data analysis. The library was prepared using the immunoSEQ multiplex PCR assay. Genomic DNA was extracted from the sorted cells, and Adaptive Biotechnologies' automated high-throughput method was used to sequence the TCR beta V, D and J regions. CDR3 regions were amplified with a two-step, bias-controlled multiplex PCR. Amplified TCR beta libraries were sequenced on an Illumina instrument. Turning to the authors' computational methods: Demultiplexed reads were processed to reduce amplification and sequencing bias, and CDR3 sequences were assigned to gene families using the IMGT database. Repertoire data were analyzed with ImmunoSEQ software version 2.0. Out-of-frame sequences and sequences containing stop codons in the CDR3 were removed from the clonotype lists. Clonotypes with a frequency below 0.01% were excluded because such clonotypes corresponded to less than one cell. To get richness, observed richness was divided by input cell number, while evenness came from dividing Shannon entropy by log observed richness. Repertoire diversity and similarity between time points were quantified using Simpson diversity and Morisita-Horn overlap indices. Clonotypes were grouped as dominant (>1%), sub-dominant (0.5-0.99%), low abundance (0.1-0.49%) or lowest abundance (<0.1%). For the germline index, total nucleotide additions were subtracted from total CDR3 length, and that difference was then divided by total CDR3 length. Entries here come from immuneACCESS through TCRdb and include only in-frame sequences with V and J called. Some clones fail to appear in such tables; in the studies checked, an unresolved V gene covers under half of the shortfall, and the cause of the remainder is unknown. The DNA gave D and trimming, while V, J and clone size come from that table. For this sample there are about 50,000 clones; 89% appear just once. The top ten constitute 0.72% of the sample.

The CDR3, cysteine through phenylalanine, is 13 amino acids long. The CDR3 DNA has 39 bases and is translated from base 1. Trimming removed 4 bases from V and 3 bases from J, leaving 10 bases between the germline ends. CDR1 MNHNS and CDR2 SASEGT are derived from the germline V gene. Comments on this clone: Its binding antigen is unknown. No base-level quality is on record; no much larger clone is a single base apart.

The TCR was taken from a man aged 18 to 35 with hepatitis C virus infection. Rearrangement joined TRBV6-1 to TRBJ2-7; the D region possibly corresponds to TRBD2 (5 bases align). Material: naive CD8+ T cells sorted from blood. This specimen's cell subset or site label, per the study, means: total naive CD8+CD45RO- T cells. Here the CDR3 is given as CASSGLGVYEQYF. The DNA sequence is TGTGCCAGCAGTGGTTTGGGAGTCTACGAGCAGTACTTC.